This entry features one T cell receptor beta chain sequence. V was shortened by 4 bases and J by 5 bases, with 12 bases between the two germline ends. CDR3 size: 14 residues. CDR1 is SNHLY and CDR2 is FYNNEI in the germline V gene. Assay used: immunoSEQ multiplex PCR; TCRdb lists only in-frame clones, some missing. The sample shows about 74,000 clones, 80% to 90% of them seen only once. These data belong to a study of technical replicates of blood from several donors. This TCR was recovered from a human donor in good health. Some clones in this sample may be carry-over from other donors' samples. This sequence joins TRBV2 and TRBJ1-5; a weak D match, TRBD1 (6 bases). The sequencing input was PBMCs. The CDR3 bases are TGTGCCAGCAGTGGCAGGGGCGAGGATCAGCCCCAGCATTTT. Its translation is CASSGRGEDQPQHF.